The 23 T cell receptor beta chains listed next were all sequenced from one sample in a study of Ad26.COV2.S vaccination and SARS-CoV-2 variants. TCRdb keeps only in-frame clones here, not all; method: immunoSEQ multiplex PCR. This table holds a few hundred thousand clones, about 80% found once. Regarding treatment: roughly 18 received Ad26.COV2.S at low or high dose, single or two shots; about 5 received placebo; per-sample allocation not given. At day 63 after the first vaccine or placebo injection, samples were drawn. The starting material was peripheral blood, obtained in a trial of Ad26.COV2.S vaccine versus placebo. These receptors were collected from a person between 18 and 65 years old who received the Ad26.COV2.S COVID-19 vaccine or a placebo.

Only a few counts were recorded for this clone. The chain employs TRBV12-3 or TRBV12-4 and TRBJ1-2, with D maybe TRBD1 (6 bases). Trimming stripped 6 bases from V and 8 bases from J, with 16 bases between. This CDR3 comprises 13 residues. The CDR3 protein is CASSPRGRDGYTF. The CDR3 DNA is TGTGCCAGCAGCCCTAGGGGGAGGGACGGCTACACCTTC.

The chain has TRBV6-1 and TRBJ1-6, with 8 positions matching TRBD1. This CDR3 region has 16 residues. Germline V CDR1 and CDR2: MNHNS, SASEGT. J was trimmed by 9 bases and V by 2 bases; bases with no gene match: 9. The chain's CDR3 is CASSEIAGGKGSPLHF. The CDR3 region has the DNA TGTGCCAGCAGTGAAATTGCAGGGGGCAAGGGTTCACCCCTCCACTTT.

This clone was seen a single time. J is TRBJ1-1 and V is TRBV9; 9 nucleotides match TRBD1. After removal of 4 bases from V and 10 bases from J, the junction contained 14 bases not matched to a gene. In germline, CDR1 is SGDLS, CDR2 YYNGEE. The CDR3 loop spans 15 amino acids. The CDR3 sequence: CASSPPGTGSGVAFF. The CDR3 DNA sequence: TGTGCCAGCAGCCCCCCCGGGACAGGGTCTGGCGTAGCTTTCTTT.

The CDR3 DNA is TGTGCCAGCAGCCACTCCGACGGGGAAGAGACCCAGTACTTC. Protein product: CASSHSDGEETQYF. The V gene is TRBV9, the J gene TRBJ2-5, with D possibly matching TRBD2 (5 bases). V gave up 4 bases and J gave up 3 bases, with 13 bases separating them. The CDR3 loop spans 14 amino acids. Germline V gene sequence: CDR1 SGDLS, CDR2 YYNGEE.

The J gene is TRBJ1-2, the V gene TRBV3-1 (or the pseudogene TRBV3-2); D remains ambiguous. V dropped 3 bases and J dropped 0 bases, with 14 bases sitting between them. This CDR3 comprises 16 residues. CDR1 and CDR2 (germline): LGHDT, YNNKEL (reference sequence). CDR3 bases: TGTGCCAGCAGCCACCGCGGCGGATTAGCTAACTATGGCTACACCTTC. Amino acids: CASSHRGGLANYGYTF.

The CDR3 bases are TGTGCCAGCAGCTCCGACAGGGGGATGGAGACCCAGTACTTC. Protein sequence: CASSSDRGMETQYF. The rearrangement joins TRBV11-1 to TRBJ2-5; 9 nucleotides match TRBD1. V dropped 4 bases and J dropped 5; count of bases not matched to a gene: 5. Germline CDR1 reads SGHAT; CDR2 reads FQDESV (reference sequence). The CDR3 covers 14 residues.

The chain has TRBV7-9 and TRBJ2-7; possible D gene TRBD2, 6 bases. The V end was cut by 3 bases, the J end by 12 bases, with 12 bases between. The germline V gene has CDR1 SEHNR and CDR2 FQNEAQ (reference sequence). This CDR3 is 11 amino acids long. CDR3 sequence reads: CASSLRGVLYF. The CDR3 DNA is TGTGCCAGCAGCTTGCGCGGGGTCCTGTACTTC.

This clone showed up just once. The chain links TRBV12-3 or TRBV12-4 to TRBJ2-2, with unresolved D. This CDR3 has 12 residues. Trimming removed 10 bases at V and 8 bases at J, with 14 bases between. CDR3 region: CATLFALGELFF. CDR3 DNA sequence: TGTGCCACCTTGTTTGCGCTGGGGGAGCTGTTTTTT.

The chain joins TRBV3-1 (or the pseudogene TRBV3-2) to TRBJ1-2; D is undetermined. The CDR3 spans 15 residues. V gave up 4 bases and J gave up 9 bases, with 21 bases separating them. Per the germline V gene, CDR1 is LGHDT and CDR2 is YNNKEL (reference sequence). The CDR3: CASSPTRNPLYRYTF. In nucleotides, the CDR3 is TGTGCCAGCAGCCCCACAAGGAATCCACTATACCGCTACACCTTC.

V is TRBV12-3 or TRBV12-4 and J is TRBJ1-2, with a weak D call TRBD1 (6 bases). The V and J ends lost 4 bases and 7 bases respectively, with 13 bases between them. The CDR3 has 13 amino acids. In nucleotides, the CDR3 is TGTGCCAGCAGTTCCCTTTCCAGGGGTGGCTACACCTTC. Translated: CASSSLSRGGYTF.

The CDR3 nucleotides are TGTGCCTGGAGTACCCCAACTAGCGGGAGGGCCCCCGGGGAGCTGTTTTTT. This gives the protein CAWSTPTSGRAPGELFF. V and J are TRBV30 and TRBJ2-2, with 13 bases fitting TRBD2. The CDR3 covers 17 residues. V gave up 2 bases and J gave up 6 bases; unmatched junction bases: 9. CDR1 GTSNPN and CDR2 SVGIG come from the germline V gene (reference sequence).

J is TRBJ2-2 and V is TRBV24-1, with TRBD2 identical over 7 bases. The CDR3 loop spans 14 amino acids. The germline CDR1 and CDR2 sequences are KGHDR and SFDVKD. The V segment lost 7 bases and the J segment 2 bases; nucleotides outside the gene matches: 3. The CDR3 sequence is CATRASGNTGELFF. CDR3 DNA: TGTGCCACCAGGGCTAGCGGAAACACCGGGGAGCTGTTTTTT.

The chain employs TRBV6-2 or TRBV6-3 and TRBJ2-1; 8 bases map to TRBD1. Germline V gives CDR1 MNHEY, CDR2 SVGEGT. Trimming cost V 2 bases and J 4 bases; bases outside gene matches: 1. The CDR3 covers 14 residues. The CDR3 DNA reads as TGTGCCAGCAGTTACACAGGGGGTTACAATGAGCAGTTCTTC. As protein: CASSYTGGYNEQFF.

The CDR3 sequence is CASSLNTLNTGELFF. The DNA of the CDR3 is TGTGCCAGCAGCTTGAATACCCTGAACACCGGGGAGCTGTTTTTT. The chain carries TRBV5-5 and TRBJ2-2, with unresolved D. The germline gives CDR1 SGHKS, CDR2 YYEKEE (reference sequence). CDR3 length: 15 residues. Trimming pared 1 base from V and 1 base from J, leaving 8 bases between.

The J gene is TRBJ1-4, the V gene TRBV4-1; 10 bases agree with TRBD1. Losses at the gene ends were 3 bases for V and 8 bases for J; bases not matched to a gene: 9. Germline-derived CDR1 and CDR2 are MGHRA and YSYEKL. CDR3 length: 16 amino acids. CDR3 nucleotides: TGCGCCAGCAGCCACCCCCTCCGGGACAGGGGCGAAAAACTGTTTTTT. Amino acids: CASSHPLRDRGEKLFF.

This clone showed up just a few times. The chain recombines TRBV7-9 with TRBJ2-1, with D maybe TRBD2 (7 bases). This CDR3 has 16 amino acids. Germline V gene sequence: CDR1 SEHNR, CDR2 FQNEAQ (reference sequence). Trimming stripped 8 bases from V and 0 bases from J, with 17 bases between. CDR3 nucleotides: TGTGCCAGCTCGGGGGCGGGGGCTAGCTCCTACAATGAGCAGTTCTTC. Its translation is CASSGAGASSYNEQFF.

The chain couples TRBV28 to TRBJ1-4, with D possibly being TRBD1 (6 bases). Germline V gene lookup returns CDR1 MDHEN and CDR2 SYDVKM. This CDR3 comprises 12 residues. V lost 5 bases to trimming and J lost 8 bases, with 9 bases between them. The CDR3 sequence is CASSEQGEKLFF. Written as DNA, the CDR3 is TGTGCCAGCAGTGAACAGGGCGAAAAACTGTTTTTT.

This chain joins TRBV6-6 and TRBJ1-3, with D hard to call. Between the trimmed V and J ends, which lost 4 bases and 1 base, there was a span of 5 bases. This CDR3 comprises 13 residues. Per the germline V gene, CDR1 is MNHNY and CDR2 is SVGAGI (reference sequence). CDR3 bases: TGTGCCAGCAGTTGGGATTCTGGAAACACCATATATTTT. This sequence encodes CASSWDSGNTIYF.

The chain couples TRBV27 to TRBJ1-4; possibly TRBD1 for D (6 bases). The V and J ends lost 5 bases and 3 bases respectively, with 16 bases between them. Germline loops: CDR1 MNHEY, CDR2 SMNVEV (reference sequence). CDR3 size: 16 residues. CDR3 sequence: CASSLTRGLANEKLFF. Written as DNA, the CDR3 is TGTGCCAGCAGTCTGACCAGGGGCTTGGCTAATGAAAAACTGTTTTTT.

This CDR3 is CASSVGDSTDTQYF. The CDR3 DNA is TGTGCCAGCAGTGTGGGGGACAGCACAGATACGCAGTATTTT. This chain links TRBV2 with TRBJ2-3, with D perhaps assigned TRBD1 or TRBD2 (5 bases each). The CDR3 extends over 14 amino acids. Trimming stripped 4 bases from V and 0 bases from J, with 8 bases between. In germline, CDR1 is SNHLY, CDR2 FYNNEI.

The CDR3 bases are TGTGCCAGCAGGGGGCCGGGGGTCTATGGCTACACCTTC. It is translated as CASRGPGVYGYTF. The chain has TRBV6-5 and TRBJ1-2; possible D gene TRBD1, 5 bases. The CDR3 runs 13 residues. CDR1 is MNHEY and CDR2 is SVGAGI in the germline V gene. Deletions cut 6 bases from V and 4 bases from J, with 12 bases between.

The rearrangement uses TRBV19 and TRBJ2-7; possibly TRBD1 for D (6 bases). The CDR3 loop spans 14 amino acids. Germline CDR1 reads LNHDA; CDR2 reads SQIVND (reference sequence). Trimming left V 3 bases short and J 0 bases short, with 9 bases between. For the CDR3, the DNA is TGTGCCAGTAGTATTCAACAGGGCTCCTACGAGCAGTACTTC. This translates into CASSIQQGSYEQYF.

Details on this clone: Other DNA sequences from this sample encode an identical CDR3 as well. This chain links TRBV19 with TRBJ2-3; D not certain. The V gene lost 6 bases and the J gene lost 3 bases, with 7 bases spanning the gap. This CDR3 contains 12 residues. Germline V gene sequence: CDR1 LNHDA, CDR2 SQIVND (reference sequence). The CDR3 nucleotides are TGTGCCAGTAGCCGACGGACAGATACGCAGTATTTT. Its translation is CASSRRTDTQYF.